The clone carrying this TCR beta chain was observed a few times. cDNA synthesis used the whole RNA isolate, giving expressed TCRB sequences. Profiled with immunoSEQ multiplex PCR; TCRdb holds only in-frame clones, not every one. The sample shows fewer than 200,000 clones, less than 15% of them seen only once. V lost 6 bases and J 4 bases, leaving 16 bases between the germline ends. The CDR3 runs 15 residues. Germline loops: CDR1 SQVTM, CDR2 ANQGSEA. The sample comes from a study of beta chain features in type 1 diabetes. This receptor was obtained from a woman between 18 and 29 years old in good health. The chain has TRBV29-1 and TRBJ2-6; a possible D gene is TRBD1 (6 bases). The sample was central memory CD4+ T cells from blood. As DNA, the CDR3 is TGCAGCGTGACCCCCCCAGGGGCCGGGGCCAACGTCCTGACTTTC. This sequence encodes CSVTPPGAGANVLTF.